A selection of T cell receptor beta chains follows, all from one sample in a study of T cells in Graves' hyperthyroidism and ophthalmopathy. TCRdb recomputed calls from the multiplex PCR reads with MiXCR, one row per CDR3 protein. The repertoire includes around 540,000 distinct CDR3 sequences, roughly 15% of them detected once, and about 31% sits in the top ten. The sequencing sample was made of blood. Source of these receptors: a woman younger than 45 with Graves' ophthalmopathy. Both conserved end residues are part of each CDR3. A D gene is named only where the DNA matches it firmly. The listing skips clone size in some rows; elsewhere it reads once, few, many or a size class.

abundance	v_gene	d_gene	len	j_gene	CDR3nt	CDR3aa
few	TRBV5-1	TRBD2	15	TRBJ2-7	TGCGCCAGCAGCTTGGTTTCGGGAGGACCCTACGAGCAGTACTTC	CASSLVSGGPYEQYF
many	TRBV11-2	.	13	TRBJ1-4	TGTGCCAGCAGCTTAGGCCTTAATGAAAAACTGTTTTTT	CASSLGLNEKLFF
.	TRBV6-1	TRBD1	16	TRBJ2-1	TGTGCCAGCAGTCATCTTCCGGGACAGGGTGGCAATGAGCAGTTCTTC	CASSHLPGQGGNEQFF
many	TRBV5-1	TRBD1	15	TRBJ2-7	TGCGCCAGCAGCCCTGGGACAGGGGGCCAGTACGAGCAGTACTTC	CASSPGTGGQYEQYF
many	TRBV11-2	.	15	TRBJ2-2	TGTGCCAGCAGCTTAGTTGGCTATGACACCGGGGAGCTGTTTTTT	CASSLVGYDTGELFF
many	TRBV30	.	14	TRBJ1-5	TGTGCCTGGAGTGTAACTGTACGCAATCAGCCCCAGCATTTT	CAWSVTVRNQPQHF
few	TRBV20-1	.	14	TRBJ1-5	TGCAGTGCTAAAATGGCAGGGCAGAATCAGCCCCAGCATTTT	CSAKMAGQNQPQHF
few	TRBV5-1	.	14	TRBJ2-3	TGCGCCAGCAGCCGCCAACTAGACACAGATACGCAGTATTTT	CASSRQLDTDTQYF
many	TRBV7-9	TRBD1	16	TRBJ1-4	TGTGCCAGCAGCGACCAGGGGGTAGGCACTAATGAAAAACTGTTTTTT	CASSDQGVGTNEKLFF
many	TRBV7-9	.	14	TRBJ1-1	TGTGCCAGCAGCTTAGGGTCCGGATACACTGAAGCTTTCTTT	CASSLGSGYTEAFF
few	TRBV6-1	TRBD1	16	TRBJ1-3	TGTGCCAGCAGTAGGACAGGGGATCTCTCTGGAAACACCATATATTTT	CASSRTGDLSGNTIYF
few	TRBV12-3/TRBV12-4	TRBD2	15	TRBJ2-3	TGTGCCAGCAGTTTTTTTAGCGGGAGTAGAGATACGCAGTATTTT	CASSFFSGSRDTQYF
.	TRBV10-1	TRBD1	14	TRBJ1-5	TGCGCCAGCAGTGCTGGGACAGATTATCAGCCCCAGCATTTT	CASSAGTDYQPQHF
.	TRBV5-6	.	15	TRBJ2-7	TGTGCCAGCAGCGCGCCACTACTGAAAACCTACGAGCAGTACTTC	CASSAPLLKTYEQYF